This T cell receptor (beta chain) was profiled in a study of control samples from healthy donors and cancer patients. The table came from immunoSEQ multiplex PCR; TCRdb's copy has only in-frame clones and leaves some out. In the table there are approximately 150,000 clones, about 90% of which are singletons. The CDR3 consists of 15 residues. V was pared by 4 bases and J by 5 bases, with 6 bases of the junction left unmatched. Germline assignment: CDR1 SNHLY and CDR2 FYNNEI. The chain has TRBV2 and TRBJ2-1; 9 bases are shared with TRBD2. The sequence came from a man between 18 and 29 years old in good health. The sequencing sample was made of blood. The CDR3 loop is CASSARGGAHNEQFF. In DNA form, the CDR3 reads TGTGCCAGCAGTGCGCGGGGGGGGGCCCACAATGAGCAGTTCTTC.